This TCR beta chain was observed in a study of TIL therapy for anti-PD-1-resistant metastatic lung cancer. Study as a whole: Most patients had lung adenocarcinoma; four tumors were EGFR-mutant, two ALK-rearranged; half smoked currently or formerly. Median tumor mutation burden was 1.5 mutations per megabase.

Findings of the study overall: The cohort had more treatment-naive, never-smoker and oncogene-addicted patients than typical.

Time point indicated: pre-treatment sample, taken before nivolumab and TIL therapy. CDR1 and CDR2 (germline): MDHEN, SYDVKM. V lost 4 bases, J lost 7 bases, and 17 bases stayed unmatched. The CDR3 runs 17 residues. With respect to this clone: Its antigen is as yet unknown.

The immunoSEQ assay was v3. Libraries were sequenced to 2 million to 2.5 million read pairs (survey) or roughly 4.5-6 million (deep). Clones were sequenced by immunoSEQ multiplex PCR, and TCRdb holds only the in-frame ones, with some missing. The table lists tens of thousands of clones, 86% of them singletons. The TCR sequence derives from a person aged 30 to 80 with non-small cell lung cancer. Source: blood, taken at baseline. The chain is built from TRBV28 and TRBJ1-1; 8 nucleotides align to TRBD1. The CDR3 region is CASSSSVTLAGQGEAFF. CDR3 DNA: TGTGCCAGCAGTTCTTCCGTTACCCTCGCAGGACAGGGTGAAGCTTTCTTT. The variable domain in full, completed from reference TRBV28 and TRBJ1-1, reads DVKVTQSSRYLVKRTGEKVFLECVQDMDHENMFWYRQDPGLGLRLIYFSYDVKMKEKGDIPEGYSVSREKKERFSLILESASTNQTSMYLCASSSSVTLAGQGEAFFGQGTRLTVV.